These 8 T cell receptor beta chains originate from one sample sequenced in a study of CD8 T cells in Susac syndrome. It was with random hexamers that about 0.45 to 1 ug RNA was reverse transcribed. A single record per CDR3 protein comes from TCRdb applying MiXCR to the immunoSEQ multiplex PCR reads. This sample has about 100,000 distinct CDR3 sequences, with 95% found just once. Material: CD8+ T cells from PBMCs. The receptors derive from a human donor with Susac syndrome.

The CDR3 nucleotides are TGTGCCACCAGTGAACGCGTCAGGGGCAAAAACATTCAGTACTTC. Amino acids: CATSERVRGKNIQYF. The chain employs TRBV24-1 and TRBJ2-4; perhaps TRBD1 as D (6 bases). Trimming pared 4 bases from V and 3 bases from J, leaving 12 bases between. The CDR3 is 15 amino acids. Germline CDR1 KGHDR, CDR2 SFDVKD.

The chain links TRBV20-1 to TRBJ1-5; maybe TRBD1 (6 bases). V was clipped by 1 base and J by 1 base, with 11 bases between them. Germline CDR1 and CDR2: DFQATT and SNEGSKA (reference sequence). The CDR3 runs 15 residues. CDR3 in DNA: TGCAGTGCTAGAGGTTCAGGGGCCAGCAATCAGCCCCAGCATTTT. It is translated as CSARGSGASNQPQHF.

The V call is TRBV2, the J call TRBJ2-5; 11 nucleotides match TRBD2. The ends lost 7 bases at V and 5 bases at J; junction bases unmatched: 12. Germline V gene lookup returns CDR1 SNHLY and CDR2 FYNNEI. The CDR3 consists of 16 residues. The CDR3 nucleotides are TGTGCCAGCAAACGACTAGCGGGGACCACCGGGGAGACCCAGTACTTC. It is translated as CASKRLAGTTGETQYF. The whole variable domain, filled in from reference TRBV2 and TRBJ2-5, reads EPEVTQTPSHQVTQMGQEVILRCVPISNHLYFYWYRQILGQKVEFLVSFYNNEISEKSEIFDDQFSVERPDGSNFTLKIRSTKLEDSAMYFCASKRLAGTTGETQYFGPGTRLLVL.

This rearrangement joins TRBV9 to TRBJ2-7; tentatively, D is TRBD1 or TRBD2 (6 bases each). CDR3 length: 14 residues. From germline, CDR1 is SGDLS and CDR2 YYNGEE. Between the trimmed V and J ends, which lost 3 bases and 2 bases, there was a span of 12 bases. CDR3 sequence (DNA): TGTGCCAGCAGCGAGGGGGGAAGTGCCTACGAGCAGTACTTC. Its translation is CASSEGGSAYEQYF.

This chain joins TRBV27 and TRBJ2-7; D gene ambiguous. The CDR3 is 13 amino acids. V gave up 6 bases and J gave up 2 bases, with 11 bases separating them. Germline loops: CDR1 MNHEY, CDR2 SMNVEV (reference sequence). CDR3 region: CASRADYTYEQYF. CDR3 in DNA: TGTGCCAGCAGGGCAGATTATACCTACGAGCAGTACTTC.

CDR3 bases: TGCGCCAGCAGCCAAGTCCTGGGGTTTGATGGCTACACCTTC. This codes for CASSQVLGFDGYTF. The chain couples TRBV4-1 to TRBJ1-2; D uncertain. V was shortened by 1 base and J by 6 bases, with 12 bases between the two germline ends. The CDR3 has 14 amino acids. Germline V gene lookup returns CDR1 MGHRA and CDR2 YSYEKL.

CDR3 in amino acids: CASNAGAITGELFF. The DNA for the CDR3 is TGCGCCAGCAATGCGGGAGCTATCACCGGGGAGCTGTTTTTT. This chain connects TRBV5-1 to TRBJ2-2; 7 bases align to TRBD2. There are 14 residues in the CDR3. Germline V gene lookup returns CDR1 SGHRS and CDR2 YFSETQ. Trimming took 6 bases from V and 4 from J; bases not matched to a gene: 6. The full variable domain, rest sourced from reference TRBV5-1 and TRBJ2-2, is KAGVTQTPRYLIKTRGQQVTLSCSPISGHRSVSWYQQTPGQGLQFLFEYFSETQRNKGNFPGRFSGRQFSNSRSEMNVSTLELGDSALYLCASNAGAITGELFFGEGSRLTVL.

The rearrangement joins TRBV4-2 to TRBJ2-5; D call uncertain. Germline CDR1 LGHNA, CDR2 YNFKEQ. CDR3 size: 16 residues. V was shortened by 0 bases and J by 5 bases, with 16 bases between the two germline ends. The CDR3 spells CASSQDPTDPGETQYF. DNA of the CDR3: TGTGCCAGCAGCCAAGATCCGACGGACCCCGGGGAGACCCAGTACTTC.